A single TCR beta chain is shown here with its context. Read sequence stops 3 residues before the CDR3 end, and the germline J gene provides the missing end. The sample belongs to a study of T cells in women clearing cervical HPV infection. The CDR3 has 16 amino acids. Trimming cost V 0 bases and J 1 base; bases outside gene matches: 3. Per the germline V gene, CDR1 is SGHNT and CDR2 is YYREEE (reference sequence). TCRdb's copy holds only in-frame clones and misses some; the assay was immunoSEQ multiplex PCR. The sample yields about 15,000 clones, of which the top ten take up approximately 11%. This chain uses TRBV5-4 with TRBJ2-3; 9 nucleotides line up with TRBD2. The clonotype originates from a woman between 18 and 70 years old with a cervical HPV16 infection that either progressed to CIN3+ or cleared (not recorded which). The source material was blood buffy coat. CDR3 bases read: TGTGCCAGCAGCTTGGAAATAGCGGGGGGCACAGATACG. Translated: CASSLEIAGGTDT. The whole CDR3 sequence is CASSLEIAGGTDTQYF. Full variable domain (missing parts from reference TRBV5-4 and TRBJ2-3): ETGVTQSPTHLIKTRGQQVTLRCSSQSGHNTVSWYQQALGQGPQFIFQYYREEENGRGNFPPRFSGLQFPNYSSELNVNALELDDSALYLCASSLEIAGGTDTQYFGPGTRLTVL.